A selection of T cell receptor beta chains follows, all from one sample in a study of cytotoxic CD8 clonotypes in ibrutinib-treated CLL. Clones were read by immunoSEQ multiplex PCR, and TCRdb kept only the in-frame ones, dropping some. The sample includes 150,000 to 200,000 clones, roughly 84% seen only once; the top ten take approximately 2.9%. The input for sequencing was PBMCs, taken at disease progression, from a patient treated with ibrutinib. The receptors derive from a human donor with chronic lymphocytic leukemia. Each CDR3 is given with its conserved first and last residue. The D gene is left open where the match is weak. Clone size is shown for a subset of rows, as once, few, many or a class of expanded clone.

CASNLQGQHTDTQYF	TGTGCCAGTAATCTACAGGGCCAGCACACAGATACGCAGTATTTT	TRBJ2-3	NA	TRBV19	NA
CASSEETAEDNEQFF	TGTGCCAGCAGTGAAGAAACGGCCGAGGACAATGAGCAGTTCTTC	TRBJ2-1	NA	TRBV2	NA
CASSPEEGGETQYF	TGTGCCAGCAGCCCAGAGGAGGGAGGAGAGACCCAGTACTTC	TRBJ2-5	NA	TRBV9	NA
CASSEGLLEQYF	TGCGCCAGCAGTGAAGGGCTTCTCGAGCAGTACTTC	TRBJ2-7	NA	TRBV10-1	few
CASSMWGLAEAFF	TGTGCCAGTAGTATGTGGGGGCTGGCTGAAGCTTTCTTT	TRBJ1-1	NA	TRBV19	NA
CASSLTAGLGARETQYF	TGTGCCAGCAGCTTAACGGCCGGATTGGGTGCCCGGGAGACCCAGTACTTC	TRBJ2-5	NA	TRBV7-3	NA
CASSKGLGIQYF	TGTGCCAGCAGCAAGGGGTTGGGCATTCAGTACTTC	TRBJ2-4	NA	TRBV7-3	once
CASSIEPKEQGEGYTF	TGTGCCAGTAGTATAGAACCAAAGGAACAGGGGGAAGGCTACACCTTC	TRBJ1-2	TRBD1	TRBV19	NA
CASSSSPGRWTHTEAFF	TGTGCCAGCAGCTCCTCTCCGGGCAGGTGGACTCACACTGAAGCTTTCTTT	TRBJ1-1	NA	TRBV11-3	NA
CASSLSWLAGDEQYF	TGCGCCAGCAGCTTGTCCTGGCTAGCGGGAGACGAGCAGTACTTC	TRBJ2-7	TRBD2	TRBV5-1	NA
CASSLDRGYGYTF	TGTGCCAGCAGTCTAGACAGGGGCTATGGCTACACCTTC	TRBJ1-2	TRBD1	TRBV28	NA
CASSPFGGGNTIYF	TGTGCCAGTAGTCCGTTTGGGGGGGGAAACACCATATATTTT	TRBJ1-3	NA	TRBV19	NA
CASSQELDRVIYGYTF	TGCGCCAGCAGCCAAGAACTGGACAGGGTCATCTATGGCTACACCTTC	TRBJ1-2	TRBD1	TRBV4-1	NA
CASRPAESNYGYTF	TGTGCCAGCAGGCCAGCTGAATCTAACTATGGCTACACCTTC	TRBJ1-2	NA	TRBV2	NA